Presented here are 25 T cell receptor beta chains from one specimen sequenced in a study of OX40 agonist ivuxolimab in advanced cancers. Sequencing was performed with immunoSEQ multiplex PCR; in TCRdb, only in-frame clones are kept and a portion is missing. The profile shows some 97,000 clones, about nine tenths of them singletons. This sample comprised CD4+ or CD8+ T cells sorted from blood, obtained in a trial of the OX40 agonist ivuxolimab. Receptors originate from an adult with an advanced solid tumor such as melanoma, head and neck, liver or kidney cancer.

V and J are TRBV10-3 and TRBJ2-7; 11 bases map to TRBD2. Germline V lookup: CDR1 ENHRY, CDR2 SYGVKD. The CDR3 runs to 14 residues. V was clipped by 5 bases and J by 6 bases; unmatched bases: 6. CDR3 residues: CAISSLAGGSEQYF. The CDR3 bases are TGTGCCATCAGTAGCCTAGCGGGAGGAAGCGAGCAGTACTTC.

The chain has TRBV18 and TRBJ1-3; TRBD1 agrees at 7 bases. J was trimmed by 0 bases and V by 6 bases; bases with no gene match: 11. The CDR3 loop spans 17 amino acids. Germline loops: CDR1 KGHSH, CDR2 LQKENI. Here the CDR3 reads CASSQAIGTASGNTIYF. The CDR3 DNA reads TGTGCCAGCTCTCAGGCAATCGGGACAGCCTCTGGAAACACCATATATTTT. The variable domain in full, with the rest retrieved from reference TRBV18 and TRBJ1-3, is NAGVMQNPRHLVRRRGQEARLRCSPMKGHSHVYWYRQLPEEGLKFMVYLQKENIIDESGMPKERFSAEFPKEGPSILRIQQVVRGDSAAYFCASSQAIGTASGNTIYFGEGSWLTVV.

The rearrangement uses TRBV4-3 and TRBJ1-1; D is uncertain. The CDR3 sequence is 14 residues long. Germline CDR1 and CDR2: LGHNA and YSLEER. Trimming removed 4 bases at V and 0 bases at J, with 9 bases between. CDR3: CASSRRTLNTEAFF. As DNA, the CDR3 is TGCGCCAGCAGCCGAAGGACCCTGAACACTGAAGCTTTCTTT.

Of note for this clone: Other DNA sequences within the sample encode an identical CDR3. V and J are TRBV7-2 and TRBJ2-5; D unresolved. The CDR3 totals 12 residues. Between the trimmed V and J ends, which lost 1 base and 5 bases, there was a span of 5 bases. The germline gives CDR1 SGHTA, CDR2 FQGNSA. CDR3 in amino acids: CASSLVGETQYF. The CDR3 bases are TGTGCCAGCAGCTTAGTAGGGGAGACCCAGTACTTC.

The chain is built from TRBV6-5 and TRBJ1-1; D is uncertain. Trimming left V 5 bases short and J 1 base short, with 8 bases between. Looked up from germline, CDR1 is MNHEY and CDR2 is SVGAGI. The CDR3 loop spans 13 amino acids. CDR3 protein: CASSARANTEAFF. The CDR3, as DNA: TGTGCCAGCAGTGCGAGGGCGAACACTGAAGCTTTCTTT.

The count of this clone is one. V and J are TRBV5-5 and TRBJ2-1; TRBD2 agrees at 8 bases. Germline V gene lookup returns CDR1 SGHKS and CDR2 YYEKEE (reference sequence). V lost 2 bases to trimming and J lost 3 bases; unmatched junction nucleotides: 4. CDR3 length: 15 residues. CDR3 sequence (DNA): TGTGCCAGCAGCTTCACTAGCGGTCACTACAATGAGCAGTTCTTC. The encoded protein is CASSFTSGHYNEQFF.

This clone was seen just once. V gene TRBV5-1 combines with J gene TRBJ2-7; no definite D call. The germline gives CDR1 SGHRS, CDR2 YFSETQ. V was trimmed by 0 bases and J by 3 bases, leaving 13 bases between them. This CDR3 spans 15 amino acids. The CDR3: CASSLEVVAVYEQYF. CDR3 nucleotides: TGCGCCAGCAGCTTGGAGGTGGTGGCGGTCTACGAGCAGTACTTC.

The genes are TRBV2 and TRBJ2-1, with 11 bases matching TRBD2. Germline values: CDR1 SNHLY, CDR2 FYNNEI. The CDR3 runs to 16 residues. Trimming cost V 3 bases and J 7 bases; bases outside gene matches: 8. The CDR3 loop is CASSDILAGGRNEQFF. The CDR3 bases are TGTGCCAGCAGTGATATCCTAGCGGGAGGTCGAAATGAGCAGTTCTTC. The variable domain in full, with the rest retrieved from reference TRBV2 and TRBJ2-1, is EPEVTQTPSHQVTQMGQEVILRCVPISNHLYFYWYRQILGQKVEFLVSFYNNEISEKSEIFDDQFSVERPDGSNFTLKIRSTKLEDSAMYFCASSDILAGGRNEQFFGPGTRLTVL.

The chain joins TRBV19 to TRBJ1-3, with no clear D. The germline gives CDR1 LNHDA, CDR2 SQIVND (reference sequence). The CDR3 sequence is 17 residues long. Trimming removed 10 bases at V and 1 base at J, with 23 bases between. The CDR3 protein is CATRFSALGGSGNTIYF. The CDR3 nucleotides are TGTGCCACCCGATTTTCGGCCCTCGGTGGATCTGGAAACACCATATATTTT.

This rearrangement joins TRBV5-4 to TRBJ2-3; D unresolved. V was pared by 0 bases and J by 6 bases, with 2 bases between. This CDR3 is built from 11 residues. Per germline, CDR1 SGHNT and CDR2 YYREEE (reference sequence). The CDR3 sequence is CASSLDDTQYF. The CDR3 nucleotides are TGTGCCAGCAGCTTGGATGATACGCAGTATTTT. The full variable domain, with the rest looked up from reference TRBV5-4 and TRBJ2-3, is ETGVTQSPTHLIKTRGQQVTLRCSSQSGHNTVSWYQQALGQGPQFIFQYYREEENGRGNFPPRFSGLQFPNYSSELNVNALELDDSALYLCASSLDDTQYFGPGTRLTVL.

The genes are TRBV7-2 and TRBJ2-5, with 11 positions matching TRBD2. Germline values: CDR1 SGHTA, CDR2 FQGNSA. The ends lost 6 bases at V and 5 bases at J; junction bases unmatched: 8. The CDR3 length is 15 residues. DNA for the CDR3: TGTGCCAGCAGGAAAGAGACTAGCGGGACGGAGACCCAGTACTTC. Translating it yields CASRKETSGTETQYF.

The genes are TRBV2 and TRBJ2-5; 7 bases line up with TRBD2. The ends lost 6 bases at V and 4 bases at J; junction bases unmatched: 14. This CDR3 spans 16 amino acids. The germline V gene encodes CDR1 SNHLY and CDR2 FYNNEI. The CDR3 DNA is TGTGCCAGCAGCGCTCCCTCACTAGCGAGTCTAGAGACCCAGTACTTC. Its translation: CASSAPSLASLETQYF.

V usage is TRBV6-1 and J usage is TRBJ2-1; 9 bases match TRBD1. This CDR3 is 15 amino acids long. Trimming at V came to 5 bases and at J to 1 base, leaving 3 bases not matched to a gene. Germline V gene lookup returns CDR1 MNHNS and CDR2 SASEGT. CDR3 residues: CASSPGTGSYNEQFF. CDR3 sequence (DNA): TGTGCCAGCAGTCCCGGGACAGGGTCCTACAATGAGCAGTTCTTC.

The chain links TRBV29-1 to TRBJ2-3, with TRBD2 matching over 11 bases. Unmatched junction bases numbered 2, after V lost 6 bases and J lost 3 bases. This CDR3 comprises 13 residues. Germline CDR1 is SQVTM and CDR2 is ANQGSEA. The CDR3 reads CSVRTSGTDTQYF. The CDR3 nucleotides read TGCAGCGTACGGACTAGCGGGACAGATACGCAGTATTTT.

The chain combines TRBV7-2 with TRBJ1-1, with 8 bases that match TRBD1. Germline V gives CDR1 SGHTA, CDR2 FQGNSA. V trimming: 4 bases; J trimming: 2 bases; junction bases outside the gene matches: 3. The CDR3 has 14 residues. DNA of the CDR3: TGTGCCAGCAGCTCAGGACAGGGTAACACTGAAGCTTTCTTT. This gives the protein CASSSGQGNTEAFF.

The V and J genes are TRBV19 and TRBJ1-1; D perhaps matches TRBD1 (6 bases). There are 15 residues in the CDR3. CDR1 is LNHDA, CDR2 SQIVND, per germline (reference sequence). Trimming pared 5 bases from V and 0 bases from J, leaving 13 bases between. Here the CDR3 DNA reads TGTGCCAGTAGTGGATCAGGGGTCATGAACACTGAAGCTTTCTTT. Translation gives CASSGSGVMNTEAFF.

This sequence joins TRBV5-1 and TRBJ2-2; TRBD2 matches at 7 bases. CDR1 SGHRS and CDR2 YFSETQ come from the germline V gene. V shed 3 bases and J 2 bases; nucleotides not matched to a gene: 7. The CDR3 is 16 amino acids. The CDR3 sequence is CASSSLAGLNTGELFF. The CDR3 nucleotides read TGCGCCAGCAGCTCCTTAGCGGGCCTAAACACCGGGGAGCTGTTTTTT.

The CDR3 sequence is CASSLAGVSYNEQFF. CDR3 nucleotide sequence: TGTGCCAGCAGCTTAGCGGGAGTTTCATACAATGAGCAGTTCTTC. V and J are TRBV7-8 and TRBJ2-1, with D possibly TRBD2 on 5 matching bases. The CDR3 has 15 residues. Germline-derived CDR1 and CDR2 are SGHVS and FQNEAQ. V was trimmed by 0 bases and J by 4 bases, leaving 10 bases between them.

The chain combines TRBV28 with TRBJ1-3, with 8 bases matching TRBD1. Germline V gene sequence: CDR1 MDHEN, CDR2 SYDVKM. This CDR3 is 16 amino acids long. J gave up 0 bases and V 6 bases, and 7 bases lay outside the gene matches. CDR3 DNA sequence: TGTGCCAGCAGAAGGGACAGGCGATTCTCTGGAAACACCATATATTTT. It is translated as CASRRDRRFSGNTIYF.

The chain joins TRBV27 to TRBJ2-7, with 9 bases lining up with TRBD2. CDR3 length equals 14 residues. Germline CDR1 reads MNHEY; CDR2 reads SMNVEV (reference sequence). Germline trimming cut 7 bases from V and 7 bases from J; bases unmatched to any gene: 11. The CDR3 sequence is CASTTLAGGGEQYF. The CDR3, as DNA: TGTGCCAGCACCACACTCGCGGGAGGGGGGGAGCAGTACTTC.

The genes are TRBV19 and TRBJ2-4; TRBD1 agrees at 8 bases. Germline V CDR1 and CDR2: LNHDA, SQIVND (reference sequence). This CDR3 has 15 amino acids. V trimming: 6 bases; J trimming: 0 bases; junction bases outside the gene matches: 4. CDR3 bases: TGTGCCAGTAGCTCACAGGGGGAAGCCAAAAACATTCAGTACTTC. It is translated as CASSSQGEAKNIQYF.

V usage is TRBV19 and J usage is TRBJ1-1; D ambiguous. Per germline, CDR1 LNHDA and CDR2 SQIVND (reference sequence). CDR3 length equals 16 residues. V was trimmed by 5 bases and J by 0 bases, leaving 16 bases between them. The CDR3 is CASSFSSVPMNTEAFF. The CDR3 DNA reads TGTGCCAGTAGTTTCTCCAGCGTCCCTATGAACACTGAAGCTTTCTTT.

The V and J genes are TRBV6-6 and TRBJ2-7; 7 bases align to TRBD1. V dropped 2 bases and J dropped 2; count of bases not matched to a gene: 6. The germline CDR1 and CDR2 sequences are MNHNY and SVGAGI (reference sequence). The CDR3 has 15 residues. CDR3 in amino acids: CASSYDREWTYEQYF. CDR3 coding DNA: TGTGCCAGCAGTTACGACAGGGAATGGACCTACGAGCAGTACTTC.

Comments on this clone: At one end the junction does not follow the germline gene, possibly because of a read error. The CDR3 region is CASSLSGTSGRTHF. In DNA form, the CDR3 reads TGTGCCAGCAGTTTATCCGGGACTAGCGGGAGGACTCACTTC. V usage is TRBV27 and J usage is TRBJ2-7; 15 bases are shared with TRBD2. Germline lookup yields CDR1 MNHEY and CDR2 SMNVEV (reference sequence). The CDR3 is made up of 14 amino acids.

This chain connects TRBV5-4 to TRBJ2-5; 13 bases agree with TRBD2. The CDR3 sequence is 15 residues long. Germline V gene sequence: CDR1 SGHNT, CDR2 YYREEE (reference sequence). V was clipped by 1 base and J by 5 bases; unmatched bases: 2. The CDR3 coding sequence is TGTGCCAGCAGCTTGAAACTAGCGGGAGGGGAGACCCAGTACTTC. Amino acids: CASSLKLAGGETQYF. The whole variable domain, remainder taken from reference TRBV5-4 and TRBJ2-5, is ETGVTQSPTHLIKTRGQQVTLRCSSQSGHNTVSWYQQALGQGPQFIFQYYREEENGRGNFPPRFSGLQFPNYSSELNVNALELDDSALYLCASSLKLAGGETQYFGPGTRLLVL.